This T cell receptor (beta chain) came from a study of T cell repertoires in cytomegalovirus infection. MiXCR, run by TCRdb on the reads, gives a single entry per CDR3 protein. This table has about 920,000 distinct CDR3 sequences, approximately 33% appearing once. This clonotype has a count of ten or more. Its antigen is unknown. Trimming took off 5 bases at V and 6 bases at J, with 11 bases between the two ends. The CDR3 spans 13 residues. Germline loops: CDR1 SEHNR, CDR2 FQNEAQ (reference sequence). The clonotype comes from a human donor in good health (CMV status not recorded). Some clones in this sample may be carry-over from other donors' samples. The specimen comprised cultured CD8+ T cells from PBMCs, sampled from culture after CMV antigen stimulation. This chain joins TRBV7-9 and TRBJ1-5; a possible D gene is TRBD1 (5 bases). The CDR3 protein is CASSGRDGQPQHF. The CDR3 coding sequence is TGTGCCAGCAGCGGCCGGGACGGTCAGCCCCAGCATTTT.